These 8 T cell receptor beta chains were sequenced from one sample in a study of a mutant IDH1 vaccine in newly diagnosed glioma (dated by TCRdb to the early 2020s). This specimen's time point label, per the study, means: baseline, week 1 (first vaccination visit). Taken with the paper, the label for treatment or condition translates to: pre-vaccination baseline after standard-of-care therapy. Libraries were constructed by the immunoSEQ multiplex PCR assay. TCRdb mirrors the immuneACCESS table, restricted to in-frame sequences. Some clones are absent from its copies; in checked studies, under half trace to an unresolved V gene, and the reason for the others is unknown. Recorded for this sample are nearly 70,000 clones; 60% to 85% of them occurred a single time. The ten most abundant clones make up approximately 8.2% of the sample. This specimen was PBMCs, taken from a glioma patient treated with radiotherapy, temozolomide or both. These receptors were obtained from a man aged 50-60 years with glioma.

The genes are TRBV6-5 and TRBJ1-4; D is ambiguous. V dropped 2 bases and J dropped 8 bases, with 12 bases sitting between them. Germline loops: CDR1 MNHEY, CDR2 SVGAGI. The CDR3 totals 14 residues. CDR3 nucleotides: TGTGCCAGCAGTTACGACCCTGCCGGGGAAAAACTGTTTTTT. Translation gives CASSYDPAGEKLFF.

The rearrangement uses TRBV6-5 and TRBJ1-3; the match to TRBD1 covers 7 bases. Germline assignment: CDR1 MNHEY and CDR2 SVGAGI. Unmatched junction bases numbered 6, after V lost 4 bases and J lost 0 bases. The CDR3 loop spans 16 amino acids. The CDR3 nucleotides read TGTGCCAGCAGTTCAGACAGGGCGAGCTCTGGAAACACCATATATTTT. This gives the protein CASSSDRASSGNTIYF.

The rearrangement uses TRBV11-2 and TRBJ1-5; 7 bases match TRBD1. This CDR3 contains 13 residues. V lost 5 bases and J lost 11; bases outside the gene matches: 9. Germline CDR1 reads SGHAT; CDR2 reads FQNNGV. This CDR3 reads CASSPQGTLSQHF. In DNA form, the CDR3 reads TGTGCCAGCAGCCCACAGGGGACCTTATCCCAGCATTTT. Full variable domain (outside the CDR3, taken from reference TRBV11-2 and TRBJ1-5): EAGVAQSPRYKIIEKRQSVAFWCNPISGHATLYWYQQILGQGPKLLIQFQNNGVVDDSQLPKDRFSAERLKGVDSTLKIQPAKLEDSAVYLCASSPQGTLSQHFGDGTRLSIL.

The genes are TRBV19 and TRBJ1-5; 7 nucleotides line up with TRBD1. With V trimmed by 4 bases and J by 3 bases, 3 bases remained unmatched. This CDR3 has 14 residues. CDR1 is LNHDA and CDR2 is SQIVND in the germline V gene (reference sequence). The CDR3 region has the DNA TGTGCCAGTAGTAGGGACAGTTACAATCAGCCCCAGCATTTT. Translating gives CASSRDSYNQPQHF.

The gene calls are TRBV6-5 and TRBJ2-3; TRBD2 matches at 7 bases. The CDR3 length is 15 residues. J was trimmed by 1 base and V by 6 bases; bases with no gene match: 7. Germline V gives CDR1 MNHEY, CDR2 SVGAGI. CDR3 amino acids: CASRGSGVGTDTQYF. DNA for the CDR3: TGTGCCAGCAGGGGAAGCGGGGTTGGCACAGATACGCAGTATTTT.

V is TRBV6-1 and J is TRBJ2-6; a possible D gene is TRBD2 (5 bases). Germline loops: CDR1 MNHNS, CDR2 SASEGT. V lost 5 bases, J lost 0 bases, and 8 bases lay in between. The CDR3 length is 15 residues. In nucleotides, the CDR3 is TGTGCCAGCAGTCACGGAGGCTCTGGGGCCAACGTCCTGACTTTC. This encodes CASSHGGSGANVLTF.

In this sample, this clone turned up a few times. V is TRBV4-3 and J is TRBJ2-2; 10 bases fit TRBD2. CDR3 length: 17 residues. J gave up 2 bases and V 1 base, and 4 bases lay outside the gene matches. Germline V lookup: CDR1 LGHNA, CDR2 YSLEER. The chain's CDR3 is CASSQGLAGVNTGELFF. The CDR3, as DNA: TGCGCCAGCAGCCAAGGGCTAGCGGGGGTCAACACCGGGGAGCTGTTTTTT.

The chain uses TRBV6-6 and TRBJ2-7; 7 positions agree with TRBD1. Germline CDR1 MNHNY, CDR2 SVGAGI (reference sequence). This CDR3 comprises 15 residues. With 5 bases clipped from V and 0 bases from J, the junction kept 7 bases outside the gene matches. The CDR3 coding sequence is TGTGCCAGCAGTGACGGGACAGCTAGCTCCTACGAGCAGTACTTC. Protein sequence: CASSDGTASSYEQYF.